This T cell receptor (beta chain) was sequenced in a study of T-cell memory formation after mild COVID-19 (dated by TCRdb to the early 2020s). With respect to the entire study: TCR sequence clusters from the two donors were largely donor specific. Two young, previously healthy adult volunteers, one female and one male, were included in the cohort. Longitudinal TCRalpha and TCRbeta repertoire sequencing tracked T-cell clones expanding and contracting after mild COVID-19 in a couple of donors. Results the study describes overall, beyond this receptor: Whether the second-wave clones peaking on day 37 were SARS-CoV-2 specific was not confirmed. From day 15 to 85, contracting clones showed balanced CD4/CD8 phenotypes, whereas a second wave of clones that expanded from day 15 to 37 leaned towards CD4+. Contracting CD4+ clones appeared mostly in the CM and EM memory subsets, whereas CD8+ clones were enriched in EMRA. The study covered only two mild cases, and larger cohorts including severe cases with pre-infection samples were considered necessary. Some responding clones were found in pre-infection memory, which suggests that pre-existing cross-reactive memory T cells took part in the SARS-CoV-2 response.

Instrument used: Illumina NovaSeq 6000. cDNA libraries for TCRalpha and TCRbeta were prepared by 5'RACE using constant-segment primers, with sample barcodes and unique molecular identifiers added. Trizol reagent was used to extract RNA from every sample. Libraries were amplified in two PCR steps, with a second sample barcode and Illumina TruSeq adapters added in the second step. Sequencing of the libraries was done on an Illumina NovaSeq, producing 2 x 150 bp paired-end reads. The original pipeline was this. Reads were demultiplexed and collapsed into UMI-guided consensus sequences with migec v1.2.7. Using mixcr v2.1.11, UMI consensuses were aligned to TRA and TRB V and J templates and then assembled into clonotypes. Clonotypes were classified as expanded or contracted when called significant by both edgeR and NoisET, with noise models trained on biological replicates. edgeR calls used a false discovery rate-adjusted p below 0.01 and a log2 fold-change threshold of 1. As an exploratory analysis of dynamics, max-normalized trajectories of the 1000 most abundant clonotypes were examined by PCA with hierarchical clustering. Separately sequenced CD4+ and CD8+ repertoires were used to assign the CD4 or CD8 phenotype of responding clones. TCRdb ran its own pipeline on the public reads, namely fastp trimming at Q25 and MiXCR clone calling, and kept in-frame beta chains. Every CDR3 protein is listed once, alongside the most common genes and DNA of its rows. TCRdb's processing, not the authors', yielded these V and J calls. Within this sample are about 130,000 distinct CDR3 sequences, with around 25% of them counted one time only. The top ten constitute less than 25% of the sample.

This clonotype has only a few counts. What this receptor recognizes is not known. Base qualities are not recorded, but no much larger clone differs from it by a single base. CDR1 and CDR2 are read off the germline V gene as SGHRS and YFSETQ. The junction shows trimming of 3 bases on V and 1 base on J, and the gene matches do not reach 4 bases of it. The cysteine opens and the phenylalanine closes a CDR3 of 15 amino acids. CDR3 DNA only is kept here, 45 bases in frame from base 1. Ficoll-Paque density gradient centrifugation was used to isolate PBMCs. Sequenced: PBMCs or a T cell subset sorted from them (not recorded which). This chain joins TRBV5-1 to TRBJ1-5, with TRBD1 identical over 7 junction bases. The TCR sequence derives from an adult woman who had mild COVID-19 (a few samples of this study predate the infection). The sample titles of this study are shuffled in the database, so cell type and time point are left out; the donor was told from shared clones. The CDR3 amino acid sequence is: CASSWTGDSNQPQHF. The nucleotides are TGCGCCAGCAGCTGGACAGGAGACAGCAATCAGCCCCAGCATTTT.